This TCR beta chain was profiled in a study of cytomegalovirus exposure and HLA in healthy donors. The study's findings and limits: In all likelihood, a cluster of highly shared sequence variants was a sequencing artifact. Most observed TCR sequences were rare, whereas some public TCRs were detected in many donors. A later analysis reportedly found fewer N-insertions in an Asian-associated ancestry cluster than the roughly 700-donor mean.

As regards this clone: Its target is not known.

Use of 60 Vbeta and 13 Jbeta primers characterized the PCR. The assay was immunoSEQ multiplex PCR, and TCRdb's table has in-frame clones only and misses some. The table has 180,000 or so clones, under 80% seen once. The ends were cut back, 0 bases at V and 4 bases at J, with 12 bases in the middle. This CDR3 comprises 15 residues. Looked up from germline, CDR1 is LGHNA and CDR2 is YSLEER. This sequence originates from a man aged 40-55 years in good health and CMV-seronegative. Material for sequencing was PBMCs. V usage is TRBV4-3 and J usage is TRBJ1-1; unclear D gene. This CDR3 is CASSQDSGHGTEAFF. The CDR3 bases are TGCGCCAGCAGCCAAGATAGCGGCCATGGCACTGAAGCTTTCTTT.